This TCR beta chain was captured by sequencing in a study of spatial heterogeneity in lung cancer (dated by TCRdb to the late 2010s). The study in broad terms: More beta-chain than alpha-chain transcripts were consistently detected, likely reflecting higher beta-chain transcript abundance. In the raw uncorrected reads, each unique combination of TCR and UMI appeared more than ten times on average. In non-small cell lung cancer, the study quantitatively compared TCR alpha and beta repertoires across several tumor regions, matched nontumor lung, and blood. Nonsynonymous mutation counts, determined by whole-exome sequencing of tumor tissue, were related to TCR repertoire features. At surgery, both alpha and beta chains were TCR-sequenced in about 200 tumor regions, 63 to 65 matched nontumor lung samples and 56 PBMC samples.

The time point label for this specimen denotes: sample taken at primary tumor resection. TCR sequencing used whole RNA extracted from tumor and nontumor lung tissue, or from cryopreserved PBMC samples, without cell sorting. The donors were about 65 patients from the lung TRACERx cohort who had early-stage, untreated non-small cell lung cancer. Patients were selected for TCR sequencing only if sufficient RNA was available from at least two tumor regions. This clonotype occurred many times. It lacks a known antigen. No base quality values were provided; no much bigger clone lies one nucleotide off. The study at large found these results: Confirming at a functional level the hypothesis that regional TCRs recognize regional mutations was considered to require additional single-cell paired TCR alpha and beta sequencing. Ubiquitous expanded tumor TCRs showed up in blood more often at tumor resection than at routine follow-up.

V is pared back by 4 bases and J by 7 bases, with 8 bases lying between the germline termini. From a lookup of the germline V gene, CDR1 and CDR2 are SGHTA and FQGNSA. The CDR3 measures 12 amino acids from cysteine to phenylalanine. Only the CDR3 DNA is retained, 36 bases long and in frame from the first base. Library method: 5' RACE. The run used a NextSeq 500. To allow correction of PCR and sequencing errors, the TCR library protocol tagged every TCR cDNA molecule with a unique molecular identifier. The paper's processing steps were these. Decombinator tools were used for TCR identification, UMI-based error correction and CDR3 extraction. TCRs above a frequency of 2 per 1,000, corresponding to the top 1% of the tumor frequency distribution, were defined as expanded. Renyi diversity was computed with the R vegan package after each repertoire had been subsampled 100 times to 5,000 TCRs. To build CDR3 similarity networks, amino acid triplet string-kernel similarity was used, and CDR3s were connected when their pairwise similarity was above 0.82. The public reads were reprocessed in TCRdb via fastp at Q25 and MiXCR, keeping in-frame beta chains. Duplicate CDR3 protein sequences are folded into a single record with the most common DNA and genes. None of the V and J calls come from the authors' own analysis; TCRdb made them. This sample comprises about 48,000 distinct CDR3 sequences, roughly 5.2% of them detected only once. The ten largest account for around 10% of the sample.

This chain is built from TRBV7-2 and TRBJ1-5; tentative D gene TRBD1, with 5 bases matching. The sequenced sample was PBMCs, obtained at surgery. The receptor was derived from a male donor with early-stage non-small cell lung cancer. CDR3 protein: CASSWGGQPQHF. The DNA reads TGTGCCAGCAGCTGGGGCGGACAGCCCCAGCATTTT. The reference TRBV7-2 and TRBJ1-5 proteins fill in what lies around the CDR3, so the full variable domain reads GAGVSQSPSNKVTEKGKDVELRCDPISGHTALYWYRQSLGQGLEFLIYFQGNSAPDKSGLPSDRFSAERTGGSVSTLTIQRTQQEDSAVYLCASSWGGQPQHFGDGTRLSIL.